Here is one TCR beta chain with its context. This specimen belongs to a study of blood T cell repertoires in COVID-19. Study-wide context: COVID-19 samples from acute and convalescent phases originated in the United States, Italy and Spain. Nucleic acid was either cDNA or gDNA, and it came from T cells, B-cell-depleted T cells, or PBMCs.

As processed by the authors: Quantification of nucleated cells was approximated via reference gene primer amplification. Clones were sequenced by immunoSEQ multiplex PCR, and TCRdb holds only the in-frame ones, with some missing. That table gives V, J and clone size, and the DNA gave D and trimming. Here the sample spans around 310,000 clones, 70% to 90% being singletons. Germline V gene lookup returns CDR1 LNHDA and CDR2 SQIVND (reference sequence). The CDR3 totals 15 residues. Trimming stripped 11 bases from V and 0 bases from J, with 14 bases between. The V gene is TRBV19, the J gene TRBJ2-6, with D possibly TRBD1 on 6 matching bases. Sequenced sample: peripheral blood. The receptor comes from a woman aged 55-75 years with acute or convalescent COVID-19. The CDR3 DNA reads TGTGCCTCCAAGGGGGTGAACTCTGGGGCCAACGTCCTGACTTTC. Its protein product is CASKGVNSGANVLTF.